The 5 T cell receptor beta chains reported below all come from one sample, sequenced in a study of T cells in women clearing cervical HPV infection. TCRdb's table, derived via immunoSEQ multiplex PCR, lists solely in-frame clones and lacks some. Its listing shows tens of thousands of clones. The sample was blood buffy coat. The receptors were gathered from a woman aged 18-70 years with a cervical HPV16 infection that either progressed to CIN3+ or cleared (not recorded which).

As for this clone: The read comes to an end 3 residues before the CDR3 does, leaving the germline J gene to fill in the end. The chain joins TRBV5-6 to TRBJ2-1; 9 bases line up with TRBD2. V was pared by 0 bases and J by 8 bases, with 6 bases of the junction left unmatched. The CDR3 has 15 amino acids. From germline, CDR1 is SGHDT and CDR2 YYEEEE. CDR3 amino acids: CASSLELAGEDEQFF. Partial CDR3 DNA: TGTGCCAGCAGCTTGGAGTTAGCGGGAGAGGATGAG.

Comment on this clone: The read falls 3 residues short of the CDR3 end, and the missing part is taken from the germline J gene. V gene TRBV5-1 combines with J gene TRBJ2-3; TRBD2 aligns across 9 bases. The CDR3 sequence is 16 residues long. CDR1 and CDR2 from the germline V gene are SGHRS and YFSETQ. V lost 4 bases and J lost 2; bases outside the gene matches: 8. Here the CDR3 reads CASSPETSGYTDTQYF. The CDR3 DNA, read in part, is TGCGCCAGCAGCCCAGAGACTAGCGGTTACACAGATACG.

As to this clone: The read falls 3 residues short of the CDR3 end, and the missing part is taken from the germline J gene. The J gene is TRBJ1-2, the V gene TRBV28; D might be TRBD1 (5 bases). Germline-derived CDR1 and CDR2 are MDHEN and SYDVKM. V was clipped by 1 base and J by 5 bases, with 17 bases between them. This CDR3 is built from 16 residues. The CDR3 DNA, read in part, is TGTGCCAGCAGTTTATTAGCTGGGGCAGGCGGTTATGGC. Encoded protein: CASSLLAGAGGYG. The whole CDR3 is CASSLLAGAGGYGYTF.

With respect to this clone: The CDR3 is cut off 3 residues early in the read; its end comes from the germline J gene. This chain connects TRBV5-1 to TRBJ2-1; 9 positions match TRBD2. V was clipped by 5 bases and J by 3 bases; unmatched bases: 9. This CDR3 region has 16 residues. Germline values: CDR1 SGHRS, CDR2 YFSETQ. CDR3 sequence: CASSWIAGVGYNEQFF. CDR3 DNA (partial): TGCGCCAGCAGTTGGATAGCGGGAGTGGGCTACAATGAG.

As regards this clone: The CDR3 extends 3 residues past the end of the read, so its final part is completed from the germline J gene. V and J are TRBV20-1 and TRBJ2-3; 11 bases are a match to TRBD2. Losses at the gene ends were 5 bases for V and 0 bases for J; bases not matched to a gene: 4. CDR3 size: 15 residues. Per the germline V gene, CDR1 is DFQATT and CDR2 is SNEGSKA (reference sequence). CDR3 DNA (partial): TGCAGTGCTTTAGCGGGAGGGCCAAGCACAGATACG. This codes for CSALAGGPSTDT. The whole CDR3 is CSALAGGPSTDTQYF.